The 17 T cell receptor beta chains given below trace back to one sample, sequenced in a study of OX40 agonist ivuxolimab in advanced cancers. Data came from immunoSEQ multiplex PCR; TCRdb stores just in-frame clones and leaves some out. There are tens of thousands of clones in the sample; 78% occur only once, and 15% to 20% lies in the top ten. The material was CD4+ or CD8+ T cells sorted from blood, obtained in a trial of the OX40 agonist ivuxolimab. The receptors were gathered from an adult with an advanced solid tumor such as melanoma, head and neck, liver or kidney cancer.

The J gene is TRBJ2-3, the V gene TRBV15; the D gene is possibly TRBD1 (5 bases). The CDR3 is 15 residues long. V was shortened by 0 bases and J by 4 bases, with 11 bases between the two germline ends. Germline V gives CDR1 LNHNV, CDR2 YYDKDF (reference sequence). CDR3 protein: CATSRDGAGPDTQYF. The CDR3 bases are TGTGCCACCAGCAGAGATGGGGCAGGGCCAGATACGCAGTATTTT.

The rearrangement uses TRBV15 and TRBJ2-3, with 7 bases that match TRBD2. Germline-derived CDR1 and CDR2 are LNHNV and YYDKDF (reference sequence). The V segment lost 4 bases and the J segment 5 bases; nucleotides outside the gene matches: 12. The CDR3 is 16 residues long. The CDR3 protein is CATSNPGLPRRDTQYF. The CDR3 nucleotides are TGTGCCACCAGCAACCCGGGACTACCAAGAAGAGATACGCAGTATTTT.

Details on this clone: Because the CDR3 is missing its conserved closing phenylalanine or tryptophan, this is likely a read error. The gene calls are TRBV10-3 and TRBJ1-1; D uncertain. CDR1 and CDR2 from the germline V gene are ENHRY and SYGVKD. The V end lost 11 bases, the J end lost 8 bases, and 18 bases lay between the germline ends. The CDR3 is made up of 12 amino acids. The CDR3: CAHAGGPREAFS. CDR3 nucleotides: TGTGCCCATGCTGGCGGACCCCGGGAAGCTTTCTCT.

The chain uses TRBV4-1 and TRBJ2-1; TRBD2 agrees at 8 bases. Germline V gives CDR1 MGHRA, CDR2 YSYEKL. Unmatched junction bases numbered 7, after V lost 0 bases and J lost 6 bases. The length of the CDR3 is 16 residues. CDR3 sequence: CASSQDEGTRGNEQFF. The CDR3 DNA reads TGCGCCAGCAGCCAAGATGAAGGGACTAGAGGCAATGAGCAGTTCTTC.

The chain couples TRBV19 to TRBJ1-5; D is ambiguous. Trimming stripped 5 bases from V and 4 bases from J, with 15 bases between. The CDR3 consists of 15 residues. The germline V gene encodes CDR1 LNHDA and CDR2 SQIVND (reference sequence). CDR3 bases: TGTGCCAGTAGTCTTTCGATGGGTGGAAATCAGCCCCAGCATTTT. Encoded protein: CASSLSMGGNQPQHF. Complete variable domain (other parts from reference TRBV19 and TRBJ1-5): DGGITQSPKYLFRKEGQNVTLSCEQNLNHDAMYWYRQDPGQGLRLIYYSQIVNDFQKGDIAEGYSVSREKKESFPLTVTSAQKNPTAFYLCASSLSMGGNQPQHFGDGTRLSIL.

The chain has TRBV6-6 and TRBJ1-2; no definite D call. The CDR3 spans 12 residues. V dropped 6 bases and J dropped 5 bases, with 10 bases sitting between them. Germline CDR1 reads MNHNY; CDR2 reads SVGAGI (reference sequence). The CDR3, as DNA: TGTGCCAGCAGCCAGTCTGTATATGGCTACACCTTC. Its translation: CASSQSVYGYTF.

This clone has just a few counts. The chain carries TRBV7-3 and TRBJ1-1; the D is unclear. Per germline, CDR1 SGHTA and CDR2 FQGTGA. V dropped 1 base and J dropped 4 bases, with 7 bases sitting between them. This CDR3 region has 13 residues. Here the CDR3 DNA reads TGTGCCAGCAGCTTAATGGGTGGCACTGAAGCTTTCTTT. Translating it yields CASSLMGGTEAFF.

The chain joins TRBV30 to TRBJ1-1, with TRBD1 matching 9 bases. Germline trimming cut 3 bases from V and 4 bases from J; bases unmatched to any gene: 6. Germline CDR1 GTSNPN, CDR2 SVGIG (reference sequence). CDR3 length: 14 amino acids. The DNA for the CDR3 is TGTGCCTGGAGGGGACAGGGAAGGGTCACTGAAGCTTTCTTT. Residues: CAWRGQGRVTEAFF. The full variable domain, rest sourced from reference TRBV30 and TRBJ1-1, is SQTIHQWPATLVQPVGSPLSLECTVEGTSNPNLYWYRQAAGRGLQLLFYSVGIGQISSEVPQNLSASRPQDRQFILSSKKLLLSDSGFYLCAWRGQGRVTEAFFGQGTRLTVV.

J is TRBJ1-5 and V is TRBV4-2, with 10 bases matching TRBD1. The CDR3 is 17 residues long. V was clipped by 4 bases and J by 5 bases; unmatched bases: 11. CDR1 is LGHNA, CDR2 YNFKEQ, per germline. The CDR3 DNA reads TGTGCCAGCAGCCTCCTCGCCACCGGGACAGGGGATCAGCCCCAGCATTTT. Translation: CASSLLATGTGDQPQHF.

The CDR3 DNA is TGTGCCAGCAGCTTAATCTTTGCGGGAGTCACAGATACGCAGTATTTT. This sequence encodes CASSLIFAGVTDTQYF. The J gene is TRBJ2-3, the V gene TRBV7-2; 7 nucleotides line up with TRBD2. Germline V gives CDR1 SGHTA, CDR2 FQGNSA. With 2 bases clipped from V and 2 bases from J, the junction kept 7 bases outside the gene matches. The CDR3 loop spans 16 amino acids.

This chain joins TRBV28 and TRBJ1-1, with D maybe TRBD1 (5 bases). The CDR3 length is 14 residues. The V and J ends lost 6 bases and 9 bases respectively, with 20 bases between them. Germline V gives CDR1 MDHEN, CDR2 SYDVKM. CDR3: CASSPPGGTDKAFF. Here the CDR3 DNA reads TGTGCCAGCAGCCCACCTGGAGGGACTGATAAAGCTTTCTTT.

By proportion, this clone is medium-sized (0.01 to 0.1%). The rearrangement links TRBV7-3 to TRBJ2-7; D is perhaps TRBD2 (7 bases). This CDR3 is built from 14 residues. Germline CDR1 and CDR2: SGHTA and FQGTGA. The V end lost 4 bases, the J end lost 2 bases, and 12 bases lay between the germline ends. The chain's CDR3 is CASSSGGPPYEQYF. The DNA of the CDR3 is TGTGCCAGCAGCTCGGGGGGCCCACCCTACGAGCAGTACTTC.

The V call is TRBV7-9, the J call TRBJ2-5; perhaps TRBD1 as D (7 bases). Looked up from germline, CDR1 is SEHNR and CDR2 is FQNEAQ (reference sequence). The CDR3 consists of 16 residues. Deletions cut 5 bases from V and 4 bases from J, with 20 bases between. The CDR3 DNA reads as TGTGCCAGCAGCCCGAAGAGGGGGCTAGCGATAGAGACCCAGTACTTC. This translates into CASSPKRGLAIETQYF.

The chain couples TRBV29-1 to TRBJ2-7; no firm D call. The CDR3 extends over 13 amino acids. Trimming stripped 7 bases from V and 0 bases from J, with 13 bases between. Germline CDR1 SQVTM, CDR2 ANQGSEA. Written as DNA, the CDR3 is TGCAGCGCGAAGGGCCCTCTCTCCTACGAGCAGTACTTC. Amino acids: CSAKGPLSYEQYF.

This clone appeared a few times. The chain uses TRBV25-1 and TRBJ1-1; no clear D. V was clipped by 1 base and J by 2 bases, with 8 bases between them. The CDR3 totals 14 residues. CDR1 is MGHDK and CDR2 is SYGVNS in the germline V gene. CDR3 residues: CASSESGRNTEAFF. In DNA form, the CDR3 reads TGTGCCAGCAGTGAATCGGGCAGAAACACTGAAGCTTTCTTT. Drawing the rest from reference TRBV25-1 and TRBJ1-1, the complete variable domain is EADIYQTPRYLVIGTGKKITLECSQTMGHDKMYWYQQDPGMELHLIHYSYGVNSTEKGDLSSESTVSRIRTEHFPLTLESARPSHTSQYLCASSESGRNTEAFFGQGTRLTVV.

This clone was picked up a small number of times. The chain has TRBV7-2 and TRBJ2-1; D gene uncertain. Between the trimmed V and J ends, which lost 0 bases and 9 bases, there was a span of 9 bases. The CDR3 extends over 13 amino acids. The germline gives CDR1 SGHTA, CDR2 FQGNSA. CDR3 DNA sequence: TGTGCCAGCAGCTTAGCCCGGTCTCTTGAGCAGTTCTTC. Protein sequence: CASSLARSLEQFF.

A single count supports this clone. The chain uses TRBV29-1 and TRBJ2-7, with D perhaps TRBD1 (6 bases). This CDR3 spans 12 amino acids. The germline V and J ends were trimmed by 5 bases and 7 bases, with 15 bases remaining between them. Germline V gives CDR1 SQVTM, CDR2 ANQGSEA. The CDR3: CSVSRQANEQYF. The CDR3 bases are TGCAGCGTTTCACGACAGGCTAATGAGCAGTACTTC.